This TCR beta chain stems from a study of cytomegalovirus exposure and HLA in healthy donors. The PCR had 60 Vbeta and 13 Jbeta primers. Measured with immunoSEQ multiplex PCR; TCRdb has only the in-frame clones, and not every one. The sample carries 110,000 to 150,000 clones, roughly 80% recorded once. This clone was counted only a few times. The antigen is not known. Study-level findings and limits: The authors later found HLA-associated TCR beta chains more clonally expanded than equally common others.

CDR3 length: 12 amino acids. V was clipped by 2 bases and J by 10 bases; unmatched bases: 1. Germline lookup yields CDR1 KGHSH and CDR2 LQKENI. The rearrangement joins TRBV18 to TRBJ2-1; TRBD2 aligns across 8 bases. The receptor was isolated from a woman between 40 and 55 years old in good health and CMV-seronegative. The sample was PBMCs. This CDR3 is CASSPAGGEQFF. CDR3 DNA sequence: TGTGCCAGCTCACCAGCGGGGGGCGAGCAGTTCTTC.